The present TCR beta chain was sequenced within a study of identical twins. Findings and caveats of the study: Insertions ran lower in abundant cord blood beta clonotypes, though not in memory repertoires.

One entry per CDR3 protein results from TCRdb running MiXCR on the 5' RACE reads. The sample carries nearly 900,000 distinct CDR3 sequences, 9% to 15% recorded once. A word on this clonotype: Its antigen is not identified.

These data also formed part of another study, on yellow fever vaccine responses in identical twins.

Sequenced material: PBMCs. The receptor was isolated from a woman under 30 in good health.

The CDR3 sequence is CASHDQGSTDTQYF. The CDR3 nucleotides are TGCGCCAGCCACGACCAGGGGAGCACAGATACGCAGTATTTT. The chain has TRBV5-1 and TRBJ2-3; D is possibly TRBD1 (6 bases). Trimming shortened V by 7 bases and J by 0 bases, and 12 bases separated the two germline ends. There are 14 residues in the CDR3. CDR1 and CDR2 (germline): SGHRS, YFSETQ.